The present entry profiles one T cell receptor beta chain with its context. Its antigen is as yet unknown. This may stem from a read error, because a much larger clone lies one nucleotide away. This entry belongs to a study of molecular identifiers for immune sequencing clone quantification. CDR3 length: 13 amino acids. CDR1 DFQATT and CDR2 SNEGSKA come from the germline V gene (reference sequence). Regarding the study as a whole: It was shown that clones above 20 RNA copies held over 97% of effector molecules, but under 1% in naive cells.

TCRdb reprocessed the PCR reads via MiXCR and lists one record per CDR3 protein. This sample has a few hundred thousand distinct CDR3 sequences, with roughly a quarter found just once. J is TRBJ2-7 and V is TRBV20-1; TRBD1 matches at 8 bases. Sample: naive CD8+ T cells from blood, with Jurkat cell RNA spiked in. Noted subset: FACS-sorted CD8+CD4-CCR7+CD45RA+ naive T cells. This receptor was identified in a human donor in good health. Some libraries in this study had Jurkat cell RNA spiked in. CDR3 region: CSARPGGSYEQHF. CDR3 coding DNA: TGCAGTGCTCGCCCAGGGGGCTCCTACGAGCAGCACTTC.